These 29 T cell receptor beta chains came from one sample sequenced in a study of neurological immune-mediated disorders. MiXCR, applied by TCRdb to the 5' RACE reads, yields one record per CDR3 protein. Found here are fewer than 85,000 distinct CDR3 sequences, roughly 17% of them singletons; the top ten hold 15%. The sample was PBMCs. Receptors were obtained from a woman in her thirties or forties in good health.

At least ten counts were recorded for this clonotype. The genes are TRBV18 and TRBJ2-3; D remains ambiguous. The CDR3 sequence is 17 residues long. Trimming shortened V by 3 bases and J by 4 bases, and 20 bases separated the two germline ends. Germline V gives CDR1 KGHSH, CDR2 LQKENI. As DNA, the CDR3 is TGTGCCAGCTCACCTACAATATCGAGTGCCGGCGCAGATACGCAGTATTTT. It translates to CASSPTISSAGADTQYF. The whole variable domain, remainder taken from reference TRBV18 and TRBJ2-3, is NAGVMQNPRHLVRRRGQEARLRCSPMKGHSHVYWYRQLPEEGLKFMVYLQKENIIDESGMPKERFSAEFPKEGPSILRIQQVVRGDSAAYFCASSPTISSAGADTQYFGPGTRLTVL.

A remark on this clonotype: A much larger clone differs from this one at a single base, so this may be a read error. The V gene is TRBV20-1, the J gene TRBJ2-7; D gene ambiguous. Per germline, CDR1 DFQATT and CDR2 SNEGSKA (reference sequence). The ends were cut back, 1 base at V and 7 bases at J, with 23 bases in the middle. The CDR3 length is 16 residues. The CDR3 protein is CSARGYSPSVREEQYF. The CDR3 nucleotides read TGCAGTGCTAGAGGGTACAGCCCGTCGGTCAGAGAGGAGCAGTACTTC.

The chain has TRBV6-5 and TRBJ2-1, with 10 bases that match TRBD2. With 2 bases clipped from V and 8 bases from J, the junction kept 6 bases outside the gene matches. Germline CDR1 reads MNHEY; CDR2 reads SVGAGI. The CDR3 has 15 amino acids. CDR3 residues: CASSYTVAGGDEQFF. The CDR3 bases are TGTGCCAGCAGTTACACGGTAGCGGGGGGCGATGAGCAGTTCTTC.

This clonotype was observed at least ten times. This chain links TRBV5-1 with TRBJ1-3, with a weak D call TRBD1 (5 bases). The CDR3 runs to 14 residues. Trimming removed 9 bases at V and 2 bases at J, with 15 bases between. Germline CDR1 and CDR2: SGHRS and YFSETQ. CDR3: CATSVGGTGNTIYF. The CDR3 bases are TGCGCCACCTCGGTTGGGGGAACTGGAAACACCATATATTTT.

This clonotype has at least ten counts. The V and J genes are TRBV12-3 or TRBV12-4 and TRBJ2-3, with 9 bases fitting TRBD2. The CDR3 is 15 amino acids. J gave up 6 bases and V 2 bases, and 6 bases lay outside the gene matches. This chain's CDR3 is CASSLSGLARDTQYF. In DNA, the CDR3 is TGTGCCAGCAGTTTATCAGGACTAGCGAGGGATACGCAGTATTTT.

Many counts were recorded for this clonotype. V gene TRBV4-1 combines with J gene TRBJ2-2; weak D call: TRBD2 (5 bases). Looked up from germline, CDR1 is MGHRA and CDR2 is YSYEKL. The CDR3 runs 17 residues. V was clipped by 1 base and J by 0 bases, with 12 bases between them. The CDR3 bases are TGCGCCAGCAGCCAAGGTCGGCGGGCCACGAACACCGGGGAGCTGTTTTTT. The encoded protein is CASSQGRRATNTGELFF.

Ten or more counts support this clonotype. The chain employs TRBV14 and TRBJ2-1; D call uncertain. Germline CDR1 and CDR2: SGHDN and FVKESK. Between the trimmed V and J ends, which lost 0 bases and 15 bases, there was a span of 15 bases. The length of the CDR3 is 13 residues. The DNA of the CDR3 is TGTGCCAGCAGCCAAGAAATGGGCACAATCGGGTTCTTC. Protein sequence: CASSQEMGTIGFF. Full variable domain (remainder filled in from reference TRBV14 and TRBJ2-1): EAGVTQFPSHSVIEKGQTVTLRCDPISGHDNLYWYRRVMGKEIKFLLHFVKESKQDESGMPNNRFLAERTGGTYSTLKVQPAELEDSGVYFCASSQEMGTIGFFGPGTRLTVL.

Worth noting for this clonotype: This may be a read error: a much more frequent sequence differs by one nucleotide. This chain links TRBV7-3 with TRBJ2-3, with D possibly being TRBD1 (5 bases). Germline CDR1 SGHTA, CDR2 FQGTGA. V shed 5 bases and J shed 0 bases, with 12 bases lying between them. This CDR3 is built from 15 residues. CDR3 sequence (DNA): TGTGCCAGCAGCGGTGAGTGGGGCAGCACAGATACGCAGTATTTT. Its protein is CASSGEWGSTDTQYF.

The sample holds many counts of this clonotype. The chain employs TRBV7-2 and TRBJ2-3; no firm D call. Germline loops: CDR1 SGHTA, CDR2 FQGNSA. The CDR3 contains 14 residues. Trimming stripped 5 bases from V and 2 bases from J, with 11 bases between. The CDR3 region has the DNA TGTGCCAGCAGCCCTTTTCGGGCCACAGATACGCAGTATTTT. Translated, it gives CASSPFRATDTQYF.

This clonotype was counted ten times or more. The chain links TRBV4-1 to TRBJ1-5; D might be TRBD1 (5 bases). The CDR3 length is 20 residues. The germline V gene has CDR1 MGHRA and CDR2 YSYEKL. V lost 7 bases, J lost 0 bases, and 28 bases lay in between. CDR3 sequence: CASTPILPAGMKYSNQPQHF. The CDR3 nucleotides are TGCGCCAGCACGCCTATCCTCCCGGCAGGGATGAAATATAGCAATCAGCCCCAGCATTTT.

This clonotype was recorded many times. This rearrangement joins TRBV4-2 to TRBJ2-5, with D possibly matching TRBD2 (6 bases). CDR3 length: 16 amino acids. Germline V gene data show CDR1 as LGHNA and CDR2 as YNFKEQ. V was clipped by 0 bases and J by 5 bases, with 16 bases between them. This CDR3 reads CASSQDPAGPGETQYF. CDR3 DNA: TGTGCCAGCAGCCAAGATCCGGCGGGGCCGGGGGAGACCCAGTACTTC.

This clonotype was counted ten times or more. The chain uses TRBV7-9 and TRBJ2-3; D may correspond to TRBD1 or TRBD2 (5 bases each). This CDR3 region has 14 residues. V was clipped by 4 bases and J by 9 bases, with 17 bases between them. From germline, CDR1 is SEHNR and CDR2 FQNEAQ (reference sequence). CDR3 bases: TGTGCCAGCAGCTCTCTCCCGGACGGGGCAACGCAGTATTTT. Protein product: CASSSLPDGATQYF.

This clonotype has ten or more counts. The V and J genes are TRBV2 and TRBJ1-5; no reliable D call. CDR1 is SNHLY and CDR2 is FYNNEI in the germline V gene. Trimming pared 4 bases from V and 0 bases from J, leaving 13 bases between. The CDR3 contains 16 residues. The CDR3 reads CASSGASGYSNQPQHF. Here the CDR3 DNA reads TGTGCCAGCAGTGGGGCGTCAGGATATAGCAATCAGCCCCAGCATTTT.

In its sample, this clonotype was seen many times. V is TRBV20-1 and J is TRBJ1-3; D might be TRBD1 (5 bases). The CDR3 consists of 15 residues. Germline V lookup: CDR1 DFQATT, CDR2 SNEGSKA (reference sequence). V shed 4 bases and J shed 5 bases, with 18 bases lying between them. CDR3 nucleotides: TGCAGTGCTATCGAAGGGGTCGTCCTACGAAACACCATATATTTT. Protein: CSAIEGVVLRNTIYF.

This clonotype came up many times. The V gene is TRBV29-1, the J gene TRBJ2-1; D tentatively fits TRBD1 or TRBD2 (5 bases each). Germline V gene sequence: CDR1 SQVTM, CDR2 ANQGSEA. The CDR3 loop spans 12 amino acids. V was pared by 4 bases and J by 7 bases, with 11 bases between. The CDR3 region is CSVAWGWNEQFF. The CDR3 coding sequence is TGCAGCGTTGCCTGGGGGTGGAATGAGCAGTTCTTC.

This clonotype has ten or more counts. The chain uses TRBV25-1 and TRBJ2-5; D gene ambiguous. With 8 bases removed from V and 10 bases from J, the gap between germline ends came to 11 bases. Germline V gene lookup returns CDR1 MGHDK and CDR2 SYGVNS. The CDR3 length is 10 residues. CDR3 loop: CASGMKDQYF. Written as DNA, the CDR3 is TGTGCCAGCGGGATGAAAGACCAGTACTTC.

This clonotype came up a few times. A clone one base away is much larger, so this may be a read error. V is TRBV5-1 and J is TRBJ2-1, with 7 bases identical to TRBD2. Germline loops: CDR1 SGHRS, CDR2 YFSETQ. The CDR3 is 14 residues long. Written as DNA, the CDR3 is TGCGTCAGCAGCTTGGGAGGGGTTGGAGATGAGCAGTTCTTC. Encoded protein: CVSSLGGVGDEQFF.

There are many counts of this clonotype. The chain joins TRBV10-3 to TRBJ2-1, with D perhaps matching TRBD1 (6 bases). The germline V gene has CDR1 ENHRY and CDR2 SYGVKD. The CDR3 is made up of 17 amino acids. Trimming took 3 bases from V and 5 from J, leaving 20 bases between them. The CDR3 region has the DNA TGTGCCATCAGTGAACCCCCTGGGACAACCGGGAACAATGAGCAGTTCTTC. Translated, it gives CAISEPPGTTGNNEQFF.

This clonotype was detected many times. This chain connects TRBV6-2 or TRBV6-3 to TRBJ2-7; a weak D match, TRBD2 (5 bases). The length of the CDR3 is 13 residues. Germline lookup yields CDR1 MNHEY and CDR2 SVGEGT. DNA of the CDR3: TGTGCCAGCAGTCCATCCCGGGGAACCGAGCCGTACGTC. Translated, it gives CASSPSRGTEPYV.

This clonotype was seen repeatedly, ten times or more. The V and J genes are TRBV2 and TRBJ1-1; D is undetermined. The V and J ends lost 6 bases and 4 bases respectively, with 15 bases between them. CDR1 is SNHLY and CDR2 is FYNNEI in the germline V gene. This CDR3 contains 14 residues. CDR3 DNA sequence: TGTGCCAGCAGGCTCTTAGGAGAGAGCACTGAAGCTTTCTTT. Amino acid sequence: CASRLLGESTEAFF.

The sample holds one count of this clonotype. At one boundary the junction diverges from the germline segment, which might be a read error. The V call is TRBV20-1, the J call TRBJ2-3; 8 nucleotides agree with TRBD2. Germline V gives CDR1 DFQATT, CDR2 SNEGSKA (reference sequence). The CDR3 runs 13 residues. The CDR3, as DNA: TGCAGCGTCCTGAGCGGGGGCCAAGATACGCAGGATTTT. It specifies CSVLSGGQDTQDF.

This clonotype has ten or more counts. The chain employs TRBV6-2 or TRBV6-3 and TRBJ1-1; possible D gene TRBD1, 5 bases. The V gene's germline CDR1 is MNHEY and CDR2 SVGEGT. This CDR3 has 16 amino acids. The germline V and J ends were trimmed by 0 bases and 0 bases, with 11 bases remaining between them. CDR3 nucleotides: TGTGCCAGCAGTTACTCGATGGACAACATGAACACTGAAGCTTTCTTT. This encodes CASSYSMDNMNTEAFF.

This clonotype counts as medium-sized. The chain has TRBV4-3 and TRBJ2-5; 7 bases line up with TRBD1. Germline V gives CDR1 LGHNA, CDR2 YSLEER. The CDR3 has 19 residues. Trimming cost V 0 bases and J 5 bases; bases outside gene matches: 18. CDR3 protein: CASSQDRPEPTGLWETQYF. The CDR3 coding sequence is TGCGCCAGCAGCCAAGATCGCCCCGAACCGACAGGGTTGTGGGAGACCCAGTACTTC.

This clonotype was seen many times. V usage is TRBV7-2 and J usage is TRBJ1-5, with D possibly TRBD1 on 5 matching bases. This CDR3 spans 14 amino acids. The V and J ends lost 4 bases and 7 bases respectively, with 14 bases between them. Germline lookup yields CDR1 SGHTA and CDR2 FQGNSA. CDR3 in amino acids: CASSSTGVRQPQHF. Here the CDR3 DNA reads TGTGCCAGCAGCTCAACAGGTGTCCGGCAGCCCCAGCATTTT.

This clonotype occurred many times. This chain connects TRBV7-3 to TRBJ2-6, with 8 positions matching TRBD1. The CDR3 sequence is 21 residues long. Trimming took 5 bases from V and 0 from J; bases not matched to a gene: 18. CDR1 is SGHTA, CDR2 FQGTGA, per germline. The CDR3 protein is CASSPTIGQGYSPSGANVLTF. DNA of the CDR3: TGTGCCAGCAGCCCAACCATAGGACAGGGCTATTCTCCCTCTGGGGCCAACGTCCTGACTTTC.

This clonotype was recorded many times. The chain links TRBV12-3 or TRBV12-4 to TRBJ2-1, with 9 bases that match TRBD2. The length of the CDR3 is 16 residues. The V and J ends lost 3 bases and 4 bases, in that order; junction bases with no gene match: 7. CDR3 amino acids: CASSFLAGAPYNEQFF. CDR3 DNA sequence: TGTGCCAGCAGTTTCTTAGCGGGGGCTCCTTACAATGAGCAGTTCTTC.

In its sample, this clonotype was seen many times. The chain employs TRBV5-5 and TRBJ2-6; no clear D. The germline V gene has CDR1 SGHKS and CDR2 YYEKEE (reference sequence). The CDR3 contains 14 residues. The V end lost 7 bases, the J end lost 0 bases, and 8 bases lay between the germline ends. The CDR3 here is CASQDLSGANVLTF. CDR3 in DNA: TGTGCCAGCCAAGACCTCTCTGGGGCCAACGTCCTGACTTTC.

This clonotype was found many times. The CDR3 DNA sequence: TGTGCCAGCAGTGCAGACGAGTACCGCACAGATACGCAGTATTTT. Translated: CASSADEYRTDTQYF. J is TRBJ2-3 and V is TRBV12-3 or TRBV12-4; unclear D gene. V lost 5 bases to trimming and J lost 1 base, with 13 bases between them. The CDR3 loop spans 15 amino acids.

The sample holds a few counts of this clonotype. CDR3 in amino acids: CASNSQSWVFTDTQYF. The CDR3, as DNA: TGTGCCAGCAACTCGCAGTCTTGGGTTTTCACAGATACGCAGTATTTT. The V call is TRBV7-2, the J call TRBJ2-3; D remains ambiguous. The CDR3 contains 16 residues. Trimming removed 7 bases at V and 2 bases at J, with 19 bases between. CDR1 SGHTA and CDR2 FQGNSA come from the germline V gene.